Following are 15 T cell receptor beta chains from one sample sequenced in a study of monozygotic twins with inflammatory bowel disease. Each CDR3 protein gets one entry in TCRdb, which reprocessed the 5' RACE reads and gives no DNA. Its clone listing holds over 100,000 distinct CDR3 sequences. The sample consisted of blood. The receptors shown here come from a human donor with ulcerative colitis or Crohn's disease, or a healthy co-twin of an affected twin (not recorded which).

The rearrangement joins TRBV7-6 to TRBJ2-2; TCRdb returns TRBD2, unconfirmable since there is no DNA. The CDR3 has 16 residues. Per the germline V gene, CDR1 is SGHVS and CDR2 is FNYEAQ. CDR3 sequence reads: CASSLFSGLNTGELFF.

The chain joins TRBV10-3 to TRBJ2-1; TCRdb's D call of TRBD2 is untestable without DNA. The CDR3 covers 16 residues. Germline V CDR1 and CDR2: ENHRY, SYGVKD. The chain's CDR3 is CAISDLGTTGNNEQFF.

The V gene is TRBV20-1, the J gene TRBJ1-5; TCRdb selects TRBD1, and the lack of DNA leaves this call unchecked. CDR1 and CDR2 (germline): DFQATT, SNEGSKA (reference sequence). The CDR3 has 12 residues. This chain's CDR3 is CSASPRGQPQHF.

This chain links TRBV7-2 with TRBJ2-7; the D call from TCRdb, TRBD1, cannot be confirmed without DNA. Germline V gives CDR1 SGHTA, CDR2 FQGNSA. This CDR3 spans 14 amino acids. CDR3 in amino acids: CASSPAPAGPEQYF.

The chain couples TRBV5-1 to TRBJ2-5; TCRdb's D call of TRBD1 is untestable without DNA. CDR1 SGHRS and CDR2 YFSETQ come from the germline V gene. The CDR3 spans 13 residues. The CDR3 region is CASTVQGGETQYF.

The rearrangement uses TRBV5-5 and TRBJ1-5; TCRdb designates TRBD1, a call that cannot be tested without DNA. This CDR3 contains 17 residues. Germline lookup yields CDR1 SGHKS and CDR2 YYEKEE (reference sequence). The CDR3 loop is CASSSTGGTGWNQPQHF. Complete variable domain (other parts from reference TRBV5-5 and TRBJ1-5): DAGVTQSPTHLIKTRGQQVTLRCSPISGHKSVSWYQQVLGQGPQFIFQYYEKEERGRGNFPDRFSARQFPNYSSELNVNALLLGDSALYLCASSSTGGTGWNQPQHFGDGTRLSIL.

This chain joins TRBV27 and TRBJ1-5; without DNA, the TCRdb call of TRBD1 cannot be checked. The CDR3 contains 16 residues. CDR1 and CDR2 from the germline V gene are MNHEY and SMNVEV (reference sequence). CDR3: CASSTSWGESNQPQHF.

The V gene is TRBV5-4, the J gene TRBJ2-7; TCRdb's D call of TRBD1 is untestable without DNA. The CDR3 has 15 amino acids. Germline loops: CDR1 SGHNT, CDR2 YYREEE (reference sequence). The chain's CDR3 is CASRYLGQGFNEQYF.

The chain combines TRBV5-1 with TRBJ2-1; the D call of TRBD1 rests on TCRdb alone, since no DNA is present to check it. The CDR3 contains 14 residues. The germline gives CDR1 SGHRS, CDR2 YFSETQ. The CDR3 region is CASSFQQGNNEQFF.

The V gene is TRBV5-1, the J gene TRBJ2-1. Germline V gene lookup returns CDR1 SGHRS and CDR2 YFSETQ. This CDR3 is 14 amino acids long. The CDR3 loop is CASSGSISYNEQFF. The whole variable domain, filled in from reference TRBV5-1 and TRBJ2-1, reads KAGVTQTPRYLIKTRGQQVTLSCSPISGHRSVSWYQQTPGQGLQFLFEYFSETQRNKGNFPGRFSGRQFSNSRSEMNVSTLELGDSALYLCASSGSISYNEQFFGPGTRLTVL.

The chain couples TRBV28 to TRBJ2-3. This CDR3 has 11 residues. The germline V gene has CDR1 MDHEN and CDR2 SYDVKM. The CDR3 loop is CASTQSDTQYF. Drawing the rest from reference TRBV28 and TRBJ2-3, the complete variable domain is DVKVTQSSRYLVKRTGEKVFLECVQDMDHENMFWYRQDPGLGLRLIYFSYDVKMKEKGDIPEGYSVSREKKERFSLILESASTNQTSMYLCASTQSDTQYFGPGTRLTVL.

The chain recombines TRBV5-1 with TRBJ1-6; TCRdb selects TRBD1, and the lack of DNA leaves this call unchecked. The germline V gene has CDR1 SGHRS and CDR2 YFSETQ. There are 15 residues in the CDR3. The CDR3 is CASSSGQGHNSPLHF.

The V call is TRBV28, the J call TRBJ2-7; the TRBD1 assignment by TCRdb is unverifiable without DNA. CDR1 and CDR2 from the germline V gene are MDHEN and SYDVKM. The CDR3 runs 15 residues. The CDR3 is CASSTPSGQSYEQYF.

V gene TRBV3-1 combines with J gene TRBJ1-6; TCRdb lists TRBD1, though no DNA is available to test this call. The CDR3 has 14 residues. Germline V gene lookup returns CDR1 LGHDT and CDR2 YNNKEL (reference sequence). This CDR3 reads CASSHGQGDSPLHF.

The chain combines TRBV5-1 with TRBJ2-3. The CDR3 covers 15 residues. Germline V gene lookup returns CDR1 SGHRS and CDR2 YFSETQ. The CDR3 sequence is CASSSFSPGTDTQYF.